This TCR beta chain was identified in a study of cytomegalovirus exposure and HLA in healthy donors. Notes on the study in general: Several of the most significant clusters were apparently associated with common viral pathogens in a later analysis. A later analysis reportedly found fewer N-insertions in an Asian-associated ancestry cluster than the approximately 700-donor mean.

In the PCR, 60 Vbeta and 13 Jbeta primers were used. Libraries were prepared by immunoSEQ multiplex PCR; TCRdb keeps only in-frame clonotypes and omits some of them. The sample includes 150,000 to 200,000 clones, more than 70% of them seen just once. This CDR3 is 14 amino acids long. Per germline, CDR1 SNHLY and CDR2 FYNNEI. V lost 9 bases, J lost 5 bases, and 8 bases stayed unmatched. On this clone: Its antigen remains unidentified.

V gene TRBV2 combines with J gene TRBJ2-3, with 10 bases fitting TRBD1. The sample consisted of PBMCs. This receptor was identified in a man aged 18-30 years in good health and CMV-seropositive. CDR3 in DNA: TGTGCCAGTAAAGCCGGGACAGGGGAAGATACGCAGTATTTT. Its translation: CASKAGTGEDTQYF.